This passage covers 13 T cell receptor beta chains from one sample sequenced in a study of CD8 T cells in Susac syndrome. Random hexamers were used to reverse transcribe an amount of roughly 0.5 to 1 ug RNA. TCRdb re-derived calls from the immunoSEQ multiplex PCR reads in MiXCR, one entry per CDR3 protein. Among 150,000 to 200,000 distinct CDR3 sequences listed, approximately 94% were seen once. The specimen sequenced was CD4+ T cells from PBMCs. The receptors shown here come from a human donor with multiple sclerosis.

The chain links TRBV28 to TRBJ2-4, with TRBD1 identical over 7 bases. Germline CDR1 MDHEN, CDR2 SYDVKM. The ends lost 5 bases at V and 4 bases at J; junction bases unmatched: 5. The CDR3 consists of 14 residues. The CDR3 nucleotides read TGTGCCAGCAGTCAAGGGACAGCAAAAAACATTCAGTACTTC. The encoded protein is CASSQGTAKNIQYF. The entire variable domain, with the rest obtained from reference TRBV28 and TRBJ2-4, is as follows: DVKVTQSSRYLVKRTGEKVFLECVQDMDHENMFWYRQDPGLGLRLIYFSYDVKMKEKGDIPEGYSVSREKKERFSLILESASTNQTSMYLCASSQGTAKNIQYFGAGTRLSVL.

The genes are TRBV5-6 and TRBJ1-1; D gene ambiguous. Trimming shortened V by 4 bases and J by 4 bases, and 17 bases separated the two germline ends. The CDR3 consists of 15 residues. Looked up from germline, CDR1 is SGHDT and CDR2 is YYEEEE. This CDR3 is CASSQLGVLFTEAFF. CDR3 nucleotides: TGTGCCAGCAGCCAATTAGGTGTGTTGTTCACTGAAGCTTTCTTT.

The V and J genes are TRBV20-1 and TRBJ2-1; unclear D gene. The CDR3 has 14 amino acids. Germline V gene sequence: CDR1 DFQATT, CDR2 SNEGSKA (reference sequence). Trimming shortened V by 6 bases and J by 0 bases, and 12 bases separated the two germline ends. The CDR3 spells CSAPTVSSYNEQFF. For the CDR3, the DNA is TGCAGTGCACCCACTGTGAGCTCCTACAATGAGCAGTTCTTC.

The chain combines TRBV7-8 with TRBJ2-1, with 9 positions matching TRBD2. The CDR3 contains 15 residues. The ends lost 1 base at V and 6 bases at J; junction bases unmatched: 4. The V gene's germline CDR1 is SGHVS and CDR2 FQNEAQ. The CDR3 spells CASSLVRLAANEQFF. CDR3 DNA sequence: TGTGCCAGCAGCTTAGTAAGACTAGCGGCCAATGAGCAGTTCTTC.

V and J are TRBV11-3 and TRBJ2-1, with TRBD2 matching over 8 bases. With V trimmed by 8 bases and J by 4 bases, 10 bases remained unmatched. Looked up from germline, CDR1 is SGHNT and CDR2 is YENEEA. The CDR3 totals 15 residues. Here the CDR3 DNA reads TGTGCCAGCGCCCAGGGCGGGGGGAGATACAATGAGCAGTTCTTC. Amino acids: CASAQGGGRYNEQFF.

This rearrangement joins TRBV3-1 to TRBJ1-1; no clear D gene. Germline CDR1 and CDR2: LGHDT and YNNKEL (reference sequence). This CDR3 region has 13 residues. Trimming pared 1 base from V and 10 bases from J, leaving 13 bases between. The DNA for the CDR3 is TGTGCCAGCAGCCAAGGATCCCAAACGGGAGCTTTCTTT. This translates into CASSQGSQTGAFF.

The genes are TRBV11-2 and TRBJ2-1; perhaps TRBD2 as D (5 bases). The germline CDR1 and CDR2 sequences are SGHAT and FQNNGV. This CDR3 has 13 amino acids. Between the trimmed V and J ends, which lost 5 bases and 5 bases, there was a span of 10 bases. CDR3: CASSQLGNNEQFF. The CDR3 DNA reads TGTGCCAGCAGCCAACTAGGTAACAATGAGCAGTTCTTC.

The chain carries TRBV7-2 and TRBJ2-7; 7 bases agree with TRBD2. Germline V CDR1 and CDR2: SGHTA, FQGNSA. The CDR3 contains 15 residues. The trim removed 4 bases at V and 2 bases at J, leaving 8 bases unmatched. The CDR3 DNA follows: TGTGCCAGCAGCTCCTCAGCGGGACCTACCTACGAGCAGTACTTC. It encodes CASSSSAGPTYEQYF.

About this clonotype: Since the CDR3 does not end with the conserved phenylalanine or tryptophan, this likely comes from a read error. The chain uses TRBV6-2 or TRBV6-3 and TRBJ2-1, with D unclear. Trimming removed 10 bases at V and 0 bases at J, with 10 bases between. The CDR3 runs 13 residues. The germline V gene has CDR1 MNHEY and CDR2 SVGEGT. CDR3 bases: TGTGCCACCAGGACGGGCTCCTACAATGAGCAGTTCCTC. This codes for CATRTGSYNEQFL.

The V gene is TRBV6-6, the J gene TRBJ1-1; D is unresolved. The V end lost 2 bases, the J end lost 0 bases, and 10 bases lay between the germline ends. The V gene's germline CDR1 is MNHNY and CDR2 SVGAGI (reference sequence). This CDR3 spans 15 amino acids. The CDR3 coding sequence is TGTGCCAGCAGTTACCCCGGGCAGTTGAACACTGAAGCTTTCTTT. Amino acids: CASSYPGQLNTEAFF.

The J gene is TRBJ1-1, the V gene TRBV12-3 or TRBV12-4, with D possibly TRBD1 on 5 matching bases. The ends were cut back, 6 bases at V and 1 base at J, with 6 bases in the middle. The CDR3 has 12 residues. CDR3 in DNA: TGTGCCAGCAGCAGGGCGAACACTGAAGCTTTCTTT. Its protein product is CASSRANTEAFF.

This chain connects TRBV20-1 to TRBJ2-6; D gene unclear. The CDR3 is made up of 13 amino acids. CDR1 is DFQATT and CDR2 is SNEGSKA in the germline V gene (reference sequence). V was trimmed by 2 bases and J by 1 base, leaving 3 bases between them. This CDR3 is CSARKSGANVLTF. CDR3 DNA: TGCAGTGCTAGAAAGTCTGGGGCCAACGTCCTGACTTTC.

V is TRBV27 and J is TRBJ2-1, with TRBD2 matching 14 bases. There are 17 residues in the CDR3. V lost 3 bases, J lost 0 bases, and 1 base stayed unmatched. Germline values: CDR1 MNHEY, CDR2 SMNVEV (reference sequence). Here the CDR3 DNA reads TGTGCCAGCAGTTTCGGGACTAGCGGGAGCTCCTACAATGAGCAGTTCTTC. Translation gives CASSFGTSGSSYNEQFF.